The rows below give T cell receptor beta chains drawn from one sample of a study of blood T cell repertoires in COVID-19. Repertoires were generated with immunoSEQ multiplex PCR, while TCRdb's copy carries only in-frame clones and drops some. The sample records fewer than 95,000 clones, 86% being singletons. Sequencing input: peripheral blood. These receptors all come from a man aged 50 to 59 with active or convalescent COVID-19. The CDR3 runs from the conserved cysteine through the conserved F or W. D genes are given only for firm matches. Expanded clones are given a class, and other clones once, few, many or no size at all.

D	length	J	size	V	DNA	CDR3
.	16	TRBJ2-7	.	TRBV5-6	TGTGCCAGCAGGGAAAAGGGGTTCCGTGTCCCGAGGGAGCAGTACTTC	CASREKGFRVPREQYF
TRBD2	13	TRBJ2-7	.	TRBV7-6	TGTGCCAGCAGCTTAGAGGGAGGGCGCGAGCAGTACTTC	CASSLEGGREQYF
TRBD1	16	TRBJ1-5	.	TRBV30	TGTGCCTGGAGTCCAGGGGACAGGGGGAGCAATCAGCCCCAGCATTTT	CAWSPGDRGSNQPQHF
TRBD1	14	TRBJ2-2	.	TRBV5-1	TGCGCCAGCAGCAGTACCAGGGGGACCGGGGAGCTGTTTTTT	CASSSTRGTGELFF
TRBD1	18	TRBJ1-6	.	TRBV30	TGTGCCTGGAGTGCCGCCTTGGACAGGAGGTTGTTTAATTCACCCCTCCACTTT	CAWSAALDRRLFNSPLHF
.	14	TRBJ1-2	.	TRBV15	TGTGCCACCAGCAGAGATAAGGGGGACTATGGCTACACCTTC	CATSRDKGDYGYTF
.	14	TRBJ1-1	few	TRBV3-1/TRBV3-2	TGTGCCAGCAGCCAACGTCCACTACACACTGAAGCTTTCTTT	CASSQRPLHTEAFF
TRBD1	17	TRBJ1-5	.	TRBV27	TGTGCCAGCAGTCGGAGGGGGCTAATTAATGGCAATCAGCCCCAGCATTTT	CASSRRGLINGNQPQHF
.	13	TRBJ2-1	.	TRBV6-6	TGTGCCAGCAAGCAGGGGTACTACAATGAGCAGTTCTTC	CASKQGYYNEQFF
.	15	TRBJ1-1	few	TRBV5-1	TGCGCCAGCAGCTTGGTATCAGGGGTTAACACTGAAGCTTTCTTT	CASSLVSGVNTEAFF
TRBD1	17	TRBJ1-4	.	TRBV19	TGTGCCAGCGAGACAGGGCGCCGCACAACAACTAATGAAAAACTGTTTTTT	CASETGRRTTTNEKLFF
TRBD2	16	TRBJ2-1	.	TRBV19	TGTGCCAGTAGTGTGGTCGGGGTAGCGGGCTACAATGAGCAGTTCTTC	CASSVVGVAGYNEQFF
.	16	TRBJ2-6	.	TRBV27	TGTGCCAGCAGTTTAAGGTTGGGGAGTGGGGCCAACGTCCTGACTTTC	CASSLRLGSGANVLTF
.	17	TRBJ1-3	.	TRBV3-1/TRBV3-2	TGTGCCAGCAGCCGAGGGACATCTCGGAACGCCGGAAACACCATATATTTT	CASSRGTSRNAGNTIYF
TRBD1	18	TRBJ2-3	.	TRBV5-1	TGCGCCAGCAGCTTGTATAGGGGGCAGACAGGGATCACAGATACGCAGTATTTT	CASSLYRGQTGITDTQYF
.	14	TRBJ2-1	.	TRBV6-5	TGTGCCAGCAGCGTCCTCTTGGGCAGCAATGAGCAGTTCTTC	CASSVLLGSNEQFF
TRBD2	16	TRBJ2-3	few	TRBV4-2	TGTGCCAGCAGCCAAAATCTAGCGGGGGCCAGGGATACGCAGTATTTT	CASSQNLAGARDTQYF
.	16	TRBJ1-3	.	TRBV7-2	TGTGCCAGCAGCTTAAACGGGGGGATCTCTGGAAACACCATATATTTT	CASSLNGGISGNTIYF
.	16	TRBJ2-2	few	TRBV19	TGTGCCAGTAGTATCTTGTCGACAAGTAACACCGGGGAGCTGTTTTTT	CASSILSTSNTGELFF
TRBD2	17	TRBJ2-1	.	TRBV28	TGTGCCAGCAGTCCCCCATTCGATAGCGGGATTATTAATGAGCAGTTCTTC	CASSPPFDSGIINEQFF
TRBD1	15	TRBJ1-4	.	TRBV7-9	TGTGCCAGCAGCCCTCCGGGACAGGGCGATGAAAAACTGTTTTTT	CASSPPGQGDEKLFF
.	14	TRBJ2-7	.	TRBV28	TGTGCCAGCAGTTTGGGCCGAAGCTCCTACGAGCAGTACTTC	CASSLGRSSYEQYF
.	16	TRBJ1-5	once	TRBV12-5	TGTGCTAGTGGTTTGGGTCCTGGGCAAGGTAATCAGCCCCAGCATTTT	CASGLGPGQGNQPQHF
TRBD2	13	TRBJ2-7	.	TRBV14	TGTGCCAGCAGGGGGAGGGAGGCCTACGAGCAGTACTTC	CASRGREAYEQYF
TRBD2	18	TRBJ2-7	.	TRBV3-1/TRBV3-2	TGTGCCAGCAGCCTCGGACTAGCGGGAGGGGACGAGTCCTACGAGCAGTACTTC	CASSLGLAGGDESYEQYF
.	14	TRBJ2-2	once	TRBV5-5	TGTGCCAGCAGCTTGTCAGGGGCGGCCGGGGAGCTGTTTTTT	CASSLSGAAGELFF
.	14	TRBJ1-3	once	TRBV29-1	TGCAGCGTGGAAGATGGAGTCTCTGGAAACACCATATATTTT	CSVEDGVSGNTIYF
.	21	TRBJ1-5	.	TRBV28	TGTGCCAGCAGTTTTAGTCCCCACAGTGCCGGACAGTATTATAGCAATCAGCCCCAGCATTTT	CASSFSPHSAGQYYSNQPQHF
TRBD1	15	TRBJ1-1	.	TRBV4-1	TGCGCCAGCAGCCAAGATAACAGGGGGAACACTGAAGCTTTCTTT	CASSQDNRGNTEAFF
TRBD2	15	TRBJ2-1	large	TRBV2	TGTGCCAGCAGTGCTTCTAGCGGGGTATACAATGAGCAGTTCTTC	CASSASSGVYNEQFF
TRBD1	16	TRBJ1-5	few	TRBV24-1	TGTGCCACCAGTCCGAACAGGGGGCAGGGCAATCAGCCCCAGCATTTT	CATSPNRGQGNQPQHF
.	16	TRBJ2-7	.	TRBV5-5	TGTGCCAGCAGCCTCTCGGGGGTTTCCTACCCCTACGAGCAGTACTTC	CASSLSGVSYPYEQYF
.	12	TRBJ2-3	once	TRBV29-1	TGCAGCGTTGGACGGGAGACAGATACGCAGTATTTT	CSVGRETDTQYF
.	16	TRBJ2-2	.	TRBV4-1	TGCGCCAGCAGCCAAGTAGCCAGTGTGAACACCGGGGAGCTGTTTTTT	CASSQVASVNTGELFF
TRBD1	13	TRBJ2-7	.	TRBV6-5	TGTGCCAGCAGTCGGACAGGGGCGGACGAGCAGTACTTC	CASSRTGADEQYF
.	15	TRBJ2-3	.	TRBV4-1	TGCGCCAGCAGCCAAGTCGCCGGGGACACAGATACGCAGTATTTT	CASSQVAGDTDTQYF
TRBD1	17	TRBJ1-4	.	TRBV27	TGTGCCAGCAGCCCTATATCTAACCACAGGGGGAATGAAAAACTGTTTTTT	CASSPISNHRGNEKLFF
.	13	TRBJ1-1	.	TRBV30	TGTGCCTGGAGGGGGGGGCAGAACACTGAAGCTTTCTTT	CAWRGGQNTEAFF
.	18	TRBJ1-2	.	TRBV3-1/TRBV3-2	TGTGCCAGCAGCCAAGGGCGTCAGGGCCCTTCTGTGAGAGATGGCTACACCTTC	CASSQGRQGPSVRDGYTF
.	11	TRBJ2-7	.	TRBV20-1	TGCAGTGCTAGCGGGACCTACGAGCAGTACTTC	CSASGTYEQYF
.	16	TRBJ2-2	once	TRBV28	TGTGCCAGCAGTTTACCGGAAGCGGCGAACACCGGGGAGCTGTTTTTT	CASSLPEAANTGELFF
TRBD2	13	TRBJ2-2	.	TRBV6-5	TGTGCCATAAGTTGGGGGGGCACCGGGGAGCTGTTTTTT	CAISWGGTGELFF
TRBD2	14	TRBJ2-7	.	TRBV10-3	TGTGCCGCTGGTGGGTGGGGACTAGCAGGCGAGCAGTACTTC	CAAGGWGLAGEQYF
.	13	TRBJ1-1	few	TRBV5-4	TGTGCCAGCAGCTTGGACAGGGATCTTGAAGCTTTCTTT	CASSLDRDLEAFF
.	15	TRBJ2-3	.	TRBV5-1	TGCGCCAGCAGCTTGGACGGGAGAGGGACAGATACGCAGTATTTT	CASSLDGRGTDTQYF
.	13	TRBJ2-7	.	TRBV5-8	TGTGCCAGCAGCTTGGCGGGGGTCGACGAGCAGTACTTC	CASSLAGVDEQYF
.	15	TRBJ2-7	.	TRBV9	TGTGCCAGCAGCGCCAGGGGTGGCCCTATTAACGAGCAGTACTTC	CASSARGGPINEQYF
.	13	TRBJ2-1	.	TRBV5-1	TGCGCCAGCAGCCCCGAGGTCCGGGGGGAGCAGTTCTTC	CASSPEVRGEQFF
.	14	TRBJ2-5	.	TRBV10-3	TGTGCCATCAGTGAGTCTAGGGGCCAAGAGACCCAGTACTTC	CAISESRGQETQYF
.	15	TRBJ2-7	.	TRBV11-2	TGTGCCAGCAGCTTAGGCGGAGACAGATTCTACGAGCAGTACTTC	CASSLGGDRFYEQYF
TRBD1	12	TRBJ1-2	.	TRBV28	TGTGCCAGCAGTTTAGGACAGGGACGCTACACCTTC	CASSLGQGRYTF
TRBD1	13	TRBJ2-1	.	TRBV5-4	TGTGCCAGCAGCAGGGACAGTTACAATGAGCAGTTCTTC	CASSRDSYNEQFF
.	13	TRBJ1-2	.	TRBV29-1	TGCAGCGTTGAAGGTTTCGAGAACTATGGCTACACCTTC	CSVEGFENYGYTF
TRBD2	17	TRBJ2-5	.	TRBV6-2/TRBV6-3	TGTGCCAGCAGTAAACTAGCGGGAGCCTCCGTGCGAGAGACCCAGTACTTC	CASSKLAGASVRETQYF
.	15	TRBJ1-1	once	TRBV5-1	TGCGCCAGCAGCGCCTCCAGGGAGGTGATTACTGAAGCTTTCTTT	CASSASREVITEAFF
TRBD1	15	TRBJ2-2	.	TRBV5-5	TGTGCCAGCAGCTTCGGGACAGCGAAAACCGGGGAGCTGTTTTTT	CASSFGTAKTGELFF
.	12	TRBJ1-1	.	TRBV5-6	TGTGCCAGCAAATACTCGGACACTGAAGCTTTCTTT	CASKYSDTEAFF
TRBD1	16	TRBJ1-6	once	TRBV5-6	TGTGCCAGCAGCTCCTATCCAGACAGGGGTAATTCACCCCTCCACTTT	CASSSYPDRGNSPLHF
TRBD2	15	TRBJ2-3	.	TRBV28	TGTGCCAGCAGGCCAACTAGCGGGAGCGTCGTTACGCAGTATTTT	CASRPTSGSVVTQYF